Reported below is one T cell receptor beta chain. V lost 5 bases to trimming and J lost 3 bases; unmatched junction nucleotides: 12. This CDR3 is built from 19 residues. Germline V gene lookup returns CDR1 SEHNR and CDR2 FQNEAQ (reference sequence). The record originates from a study of PD-1 blockade in mismatch repair-deficient tumors. As for the study in general: Patients had approximately 12 mismatch repair-deficient cancer types, all previously treated and progressing.

This table comes from immunoSEQ multiplex PCR, and its TCRdb copy is limited to in-frame clones, with some not included. The sample contains about 100,000 clones, under 90% of which appear only once. Specimen: peripheral blood, collected about eight months after starting pembrolizumab. The TCR was taken from an adult with mismatch repair-deficient cancer. This rearrangement joins TRBV7-9 to TRBJ2-3; 15 positions match TRBD2. The CDR3 DNA is TGTGCCAGCAGCCAACCCTTAGCAGGGACTAGCGGGAGGACAGATACGCAGTATTTT. Protein product: CASSQPLAGTSGRTDTQYF.